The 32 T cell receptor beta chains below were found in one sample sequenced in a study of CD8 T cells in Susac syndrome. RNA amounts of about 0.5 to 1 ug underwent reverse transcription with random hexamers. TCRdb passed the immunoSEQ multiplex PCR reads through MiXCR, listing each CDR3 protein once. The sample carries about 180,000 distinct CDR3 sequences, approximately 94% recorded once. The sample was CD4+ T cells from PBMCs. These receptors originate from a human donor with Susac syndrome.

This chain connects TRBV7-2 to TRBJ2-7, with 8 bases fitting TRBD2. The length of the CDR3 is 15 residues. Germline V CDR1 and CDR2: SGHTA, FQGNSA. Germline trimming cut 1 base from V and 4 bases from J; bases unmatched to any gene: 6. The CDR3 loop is CASSLVPGGGYEQYF. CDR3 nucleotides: TGTGCCAGCAGCTTAGTGCCAGGCGGGGGGTACGAGCAGTACTTC.

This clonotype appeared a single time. CDR3: CSVGSPSYNEQFF. Here the CDR3 DNA reads TGCAGCGTTGGGTCGCCAAGCTACAATGAGCAGTTCTTC. This rearrangement joins TRBV29-1 to TRBJ2-1; no firm D call. The CDR3 covers 13 residues. Trimming pared 4 bases from V and 3 bases from J, leaving 10 bases between. Germline V gene data show CDR1 as SQVTM and CDR2 as ANQGSEA.

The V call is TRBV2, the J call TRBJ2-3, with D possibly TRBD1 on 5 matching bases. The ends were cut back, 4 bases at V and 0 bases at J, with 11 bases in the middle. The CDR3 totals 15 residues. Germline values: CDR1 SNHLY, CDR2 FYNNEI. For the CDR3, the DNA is TGTGCCAGCAGTGGGGGCGGCCTGAGCACAGATACGCAGTATTTT. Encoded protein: CASSGGGLSTDTQYF.

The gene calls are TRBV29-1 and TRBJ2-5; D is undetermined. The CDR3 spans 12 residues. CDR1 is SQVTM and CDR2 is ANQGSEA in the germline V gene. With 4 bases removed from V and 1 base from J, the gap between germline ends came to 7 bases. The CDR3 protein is CSVGSFQETQYF. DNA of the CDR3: TGCAGCGTTGGGTCTTTCCAAGAGACCCAGTACTTC.

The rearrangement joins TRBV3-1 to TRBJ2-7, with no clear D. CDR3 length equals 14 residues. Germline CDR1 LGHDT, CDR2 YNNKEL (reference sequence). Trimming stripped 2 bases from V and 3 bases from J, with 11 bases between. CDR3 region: CASSQYREVYEQYF. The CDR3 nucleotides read TGTGCCAGCAGCCAATACAGAGAGGTCTACGAGCAGTACTTC.

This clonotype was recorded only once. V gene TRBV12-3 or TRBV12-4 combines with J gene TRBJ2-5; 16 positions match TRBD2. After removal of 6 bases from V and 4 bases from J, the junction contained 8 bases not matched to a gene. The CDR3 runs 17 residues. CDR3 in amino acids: CASSQGTSGGGGETQYF. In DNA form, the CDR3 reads TGTGCCAGCAGCCAAGGGACTAGCGGGGGGGGAGGAGAGACCCAGTACTTC.

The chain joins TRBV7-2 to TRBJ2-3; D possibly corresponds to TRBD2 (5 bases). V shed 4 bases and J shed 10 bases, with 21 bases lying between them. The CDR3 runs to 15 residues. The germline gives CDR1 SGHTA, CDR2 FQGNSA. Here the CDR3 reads CASSSPAGWGISQYF. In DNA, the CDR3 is TGTGCCAGCAGCTCCCCCGCGGGTTGGGGTATCTCGCAGTATTTT.

The CDR3 DNA follows: TGTGCCTGGACCCAAAAAGAGACCCAGTACTTC. As protein: CAWTQKETQYF. This rearrangement joins TRBV30 to TRBJ2-5; D is unclear. V was clipped by 4 bases and J by 3 bases, with 6 bases between them. Germline CDR1 and CDR2: GTSNPN and SVGIG (reference sequence). CDR3 length: 11 residues.

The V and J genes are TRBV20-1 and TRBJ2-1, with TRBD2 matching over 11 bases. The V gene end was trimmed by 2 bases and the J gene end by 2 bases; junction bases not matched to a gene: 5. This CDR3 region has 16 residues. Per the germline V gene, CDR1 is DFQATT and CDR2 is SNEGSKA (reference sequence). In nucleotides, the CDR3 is TGCAGTGCTAGAAGGGATAGCGGGGGGGCCTACAATGAGCAGTTCTTC. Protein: CSARRDSGGAYNEQFF.

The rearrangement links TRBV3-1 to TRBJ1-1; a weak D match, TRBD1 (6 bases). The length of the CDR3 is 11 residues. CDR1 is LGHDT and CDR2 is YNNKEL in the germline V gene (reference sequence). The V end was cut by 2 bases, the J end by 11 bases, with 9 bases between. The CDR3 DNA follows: TGTGCCAGCAGCCAATCCCAGGGGGCTTTCTTT. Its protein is CASSQSQGAFF.

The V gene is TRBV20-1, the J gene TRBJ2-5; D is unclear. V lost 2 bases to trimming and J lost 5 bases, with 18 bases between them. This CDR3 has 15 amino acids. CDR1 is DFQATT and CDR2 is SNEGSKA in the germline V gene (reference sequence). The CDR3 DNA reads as TGCAGTGCTAGATACCCTTCATCAGGTCTGGAGACCCAGTACTTC. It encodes CSARYPSSGLETQYF.

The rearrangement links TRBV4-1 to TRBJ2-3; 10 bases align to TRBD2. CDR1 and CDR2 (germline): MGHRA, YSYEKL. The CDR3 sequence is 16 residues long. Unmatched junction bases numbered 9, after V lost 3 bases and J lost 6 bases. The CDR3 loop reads CASSQETSGSVDTQYF. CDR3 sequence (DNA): TGCGCCAGCAGCCAGGAGACTAGCGGGTCCGTGGATACGCAGTATTTT.

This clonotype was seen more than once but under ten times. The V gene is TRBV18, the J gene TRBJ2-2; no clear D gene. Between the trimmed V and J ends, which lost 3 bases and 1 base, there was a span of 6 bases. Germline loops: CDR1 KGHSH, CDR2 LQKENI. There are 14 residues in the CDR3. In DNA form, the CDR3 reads TGTGCCAGCTCACCCCGACAGAACACCGGGGAGCTGTTTTTT. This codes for CASSPRQNTGELFF.

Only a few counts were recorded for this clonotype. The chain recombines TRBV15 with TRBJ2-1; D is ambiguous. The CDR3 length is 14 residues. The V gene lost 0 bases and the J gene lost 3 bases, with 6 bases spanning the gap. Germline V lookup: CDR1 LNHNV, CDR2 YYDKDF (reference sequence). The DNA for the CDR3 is TGTGCCACCAGCAGAGATCGCCTCTACAATGAGCAGTTCTTC. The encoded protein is CATSRDRLYNEQFF.

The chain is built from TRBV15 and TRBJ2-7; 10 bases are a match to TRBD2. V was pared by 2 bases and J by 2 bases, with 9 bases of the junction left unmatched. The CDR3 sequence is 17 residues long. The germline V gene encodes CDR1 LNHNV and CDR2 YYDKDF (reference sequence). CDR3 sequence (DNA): TGTGCCACCAGCAGACCCTTTTCCGGGACTAGCGCCTACGAGCAGTACTTC. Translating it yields CATSRPFSGTSAYEQYF.

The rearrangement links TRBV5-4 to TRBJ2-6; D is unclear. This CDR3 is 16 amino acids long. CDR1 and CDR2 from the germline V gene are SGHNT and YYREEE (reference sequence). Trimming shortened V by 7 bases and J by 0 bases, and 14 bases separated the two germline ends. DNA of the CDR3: TGTGCCAGCCTGGCGAACCGCGCCTCTGGGGCCAACGTCCTGACTTTC. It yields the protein CASLANRASGANVLTF.

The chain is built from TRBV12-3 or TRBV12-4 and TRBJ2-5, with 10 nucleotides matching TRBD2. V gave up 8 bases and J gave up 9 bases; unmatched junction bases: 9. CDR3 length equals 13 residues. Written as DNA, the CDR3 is TGTGCCAGCGGACACACTAGCGGGGCCTCCCAGTACTTC. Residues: CASGHTSGASQYF.

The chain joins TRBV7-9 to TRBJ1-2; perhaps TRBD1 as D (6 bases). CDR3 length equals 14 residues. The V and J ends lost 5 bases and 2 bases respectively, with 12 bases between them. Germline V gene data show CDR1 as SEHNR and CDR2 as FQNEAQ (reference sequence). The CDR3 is CASSGQYRNYGYTF. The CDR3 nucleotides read TGTGCCAGCAGCGGACAGTACAGAAACTATGGCTACACCTTC.

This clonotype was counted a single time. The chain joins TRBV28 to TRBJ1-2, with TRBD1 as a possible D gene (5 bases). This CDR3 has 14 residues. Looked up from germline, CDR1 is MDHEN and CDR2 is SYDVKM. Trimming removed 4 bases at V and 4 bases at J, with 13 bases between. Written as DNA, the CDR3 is TGTGCCAGCAGTTCTAACTCAGGGATCTATGGCTACACCTTC. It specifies CASSSNSGIYGYTF.

The CDR3 protein is CASSPNSGYNYGYTF. CDR3 sequence (DNA): TGTGCCAGCAGTCCCAATTCGGGGTATAACTATGGCTACACCTTC. The chain carries TRBV7-8 and TRBJ1-2; D remains ambiguous. Trimming shortened V by 6 bases and J by 1 base, and 15 bases separated the two germline ends. The CDR3 is made up of 15 amino acids. The germline V gene has CDR1 SGHVS and CDR2 FQNEAQ.

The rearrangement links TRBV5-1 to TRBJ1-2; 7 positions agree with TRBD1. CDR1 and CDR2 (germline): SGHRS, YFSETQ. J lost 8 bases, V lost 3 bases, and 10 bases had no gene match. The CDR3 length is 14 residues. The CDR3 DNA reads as TGCGCCAGCAGCTATAGAACAGGGGAAAGAGGCTACACCTTC. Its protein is CASSYRTGERGYTF.

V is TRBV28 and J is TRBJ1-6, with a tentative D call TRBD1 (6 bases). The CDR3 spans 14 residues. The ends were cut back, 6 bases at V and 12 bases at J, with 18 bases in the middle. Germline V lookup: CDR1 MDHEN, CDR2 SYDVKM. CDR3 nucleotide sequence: TGTGCCAGCAGCGCCGGGACACGGTCGAAACCCCTCCACTTT. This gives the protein CASSAGTRSKPLHF.

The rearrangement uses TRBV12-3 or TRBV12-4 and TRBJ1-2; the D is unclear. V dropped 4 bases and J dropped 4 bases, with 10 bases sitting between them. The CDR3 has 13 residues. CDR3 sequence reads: CASSSSGSYGYTF. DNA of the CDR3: TGTGCCAGCAGTTCCTCAGGATCCTATGGCTACACCTTC.

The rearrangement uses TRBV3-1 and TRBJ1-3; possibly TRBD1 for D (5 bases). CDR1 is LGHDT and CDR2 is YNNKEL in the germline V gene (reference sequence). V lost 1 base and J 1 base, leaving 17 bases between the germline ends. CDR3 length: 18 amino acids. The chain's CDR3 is CASSQVGGTRHSGNTIYF. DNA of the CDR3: TGTGCCAGCAGCCAAGTCGGGGGGACTCGCCATTCTGGAAACACCATATATTTT.

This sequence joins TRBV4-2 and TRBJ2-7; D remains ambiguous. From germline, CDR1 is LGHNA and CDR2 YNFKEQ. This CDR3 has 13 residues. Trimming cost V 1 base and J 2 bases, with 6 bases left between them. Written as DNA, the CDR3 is TGTGCCAGCAGCCAAGGTCGAGCCTACGAGCAGTACTTC. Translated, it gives CASSQGRAYEQYF.

The CDR3 here is CASSQEGVSDSPLHF. In DNA form, the CDR3 reads TGTGCCAGCAGCCAAGAGGGGGTTAGCGATTCACCCCTCCACTTT. The J gene is TRBJ1-6, the V gene TRBV3-1, with a tentative D call TRBD1 (5 bases). V lost 0 bases, J lost 8 bases, and 11 bases lay in between. This CDR3 contains 15 residues. Germline CDR1 reads LGHDT; CDR2 reads YNNKEL (reference sequence).

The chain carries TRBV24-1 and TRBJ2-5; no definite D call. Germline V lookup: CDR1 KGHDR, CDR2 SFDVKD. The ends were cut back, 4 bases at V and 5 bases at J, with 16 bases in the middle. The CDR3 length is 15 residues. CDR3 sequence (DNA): TGTGCCACCAGTGAGGCGAGCCGGGCGCTGGAGACCCAGTACTTC. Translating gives CATSEASRALETQYF.

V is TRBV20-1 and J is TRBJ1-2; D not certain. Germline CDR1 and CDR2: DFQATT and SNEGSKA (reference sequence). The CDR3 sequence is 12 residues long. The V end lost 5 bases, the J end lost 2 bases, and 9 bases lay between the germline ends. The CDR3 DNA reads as TGCAGTGCTTGGACGGTCAACTATGGCTACACCTTC. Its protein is CSAWTVNYGYTF.

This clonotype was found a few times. This CDR3 reads CASSDQGYTEAFF. As DNA, the CDR3 is TGTGCCAGCAGCGATCAGGGGTACACTGAAGCTTTCTTT. The chain joins TRBV7-3 to TRBJ1-1; D might be TRBD1 (6 bases). There are 13 residues in the CDR3. Germline CDR1 is SGHTA and CDR2 is FQGTGA. The ends were cut back, 5 bases at V and 3 bases at J, with 10 bases in the middle.

For the CDR3, the DNA is TGTGCCAGCAGCCAAGATCTTTCGAGAACTGAAGCTTTCTTT. Translating it yields CASSQDLSRTEAFF. The rearrangement links TRBV4-2 to TRBJ1-1; D call uncertain. CDR1 LGHNA and CDR2 YNFKEQ come from the germline V gene. The CDR3 has 14 amino acids. Trimming pared 0 bases from V and 5 bases from J, leaving 10 bases between.

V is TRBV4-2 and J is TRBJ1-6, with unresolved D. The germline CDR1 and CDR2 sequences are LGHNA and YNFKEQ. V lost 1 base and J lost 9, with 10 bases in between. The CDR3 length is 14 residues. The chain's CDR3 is CASSQGLFGSPLHF. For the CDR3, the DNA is TGTGCCAGCAGCCAAGGGCTCTTCGGTTCACCCCTCCACTTT.

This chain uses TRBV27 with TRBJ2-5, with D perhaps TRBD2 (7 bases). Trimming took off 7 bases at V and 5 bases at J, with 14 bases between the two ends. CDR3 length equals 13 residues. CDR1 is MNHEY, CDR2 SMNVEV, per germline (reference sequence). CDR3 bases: TGTGCCAGCACCCGTGGGGGGGCCGAGACCCAGTACTTC. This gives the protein CASTRGGAETQYF.